This T cell receptor beta chain was retrieved from a study of CD8 T cells in Susac syndrome. Germline CDR1 is SQVTM and CDR2 is ANQGSEA. V dropped 4 bases and J dropped 4 bases, with 20 bases sitting between them. The CDR3 runs 16 residues. CD8+ and CD4+ T cells from blood underwent TCR beta sequencing. RNA totalling roughly 0.5 to 1 ug underwent reverse transcription with random hexamers. From the immunoSEQ multiplex PCR reads, TCRdb called clonotypes with MiXCR, one entry per CDR3 protein. Seen here are around 81,000 distinct CDR3 sequences, 94% observed once, and the top ten hold about 0.99%. The rearrangement uses TRBV29-1 and TRBJ2-1; D remains unclear. This clonotype was sampled from a human donor with Susac syndrome. The material sequenced was CD8+ T cells from PBMCs. The DNA for the CDR3 is TGCAGCGTTGTATGGGCTAGTGCCCCTACTTACAATGAGCAGTTCTTC. Translating gives CSVVWASAPTYNEQFF.